These T cell receptor beta chains were read from a single sample in a study of blood T cell repertoires in COVID-19. Clones were sequenced by immunoSEQ multiplex PCR, and TCRdb holds only the in-frame ones, with some missing. The data contain about 420,000 clones, around nine tenths of them singletons. Sequencing used peripheral blood. The receptors here all came from a man aged 18 to 30 with COVID-19, enrolled during active disease. Each CDR3 is given with its conserved first and last residue. The D gene is left open where the match is weak. Expanded clones are given a class, and other clones once, few, many or no size at all.

d_call,clone_size,j_call,v_call,cdr3_nt,cdr3_aa
TRBD1,NA,TRBJ2-2,TRBV28,TGTGCCAGCAGTTTAGACAGGGGAGTCGCGAACACCGGGGAGCTGTTTTTT,CASSLDRGVANTGELFF
TRBD2,NA,TRBJ2-1,TRBV12-5,TGTGCTAGTGCCCTAGCGGGGGGCCCCAACAATGAGCAGTTCTTC,CASALAGGPNNEQFF
NA,NA,TRBJ2-3,TRBV24-1,TGTGCCACCAGTGAAGAGCGGACAGATACGCAGTATTTT,CATSEERTDTQYF
NA,NA,TRBJ1-1,TRBV7-8,TGTGCCAGCAGCGAGGGCCTGAACACTGAAGCTTTCTTT,CASSEGLNTEAFF
TRBD2,few,TRBJ2-7,TRBV4-2,TGTGCCAGCAGCCAAGCCTCTAGCGGGAGGGGAGTCGACTACGAGCAGTACTTC,CASSQASSGRGVDYEQYF
NA,NA,TRBJ2-2,TRBV7-2,TGTGCCAGCACTAGTTCGGTGGCCGGGGAGCTGTTTTTT,CASTSSVAGELFF
TRBD1,NA,TRBJ1-5,TRBV24-1,TGTGCCACCAGTGATGGGCCAGGGGGATACAATCAGCCCCAGCATTTT,CATSDGPGGYNQPQHF
NA,NA,TRBJ2-7,TRBV28,TGTGCCAGCACTAAATTTAGAGGCAGCCCTGAGCAGTACTTC,CASTKFRGSPEQYF
TRBD2,once,TRBJ2-3,TRBV29-1,TGCAGCGTTGGTAGCGGGAGGGTCAGCACAGATACGCAGTATTTT,CSVGSGRVSTDTQYF
TRBD1,NA,TRBJ2-5,TRBV3-1/TRBV3-2,TGTGCCAGCAGCCCGGGACAGGGGTGGGAGACCCAGTACTTC,CASSPGQGWETQYF
TRBD1,NA,TRBJ1-2,TRBV11-2,TGTGCCAGCAGCGCCGGGACAGGAACCTATGGCTACACCTTC,CASSAGTGTYGYTF
NA,NA,TRBJ1-4,TRBV2,TGTGCCAGCCGGGCAGGGATTAATGAAAAACTGTTTTTT,CASRAGINEKLFF
NA,NA,TRBJ1-6,TRBV19,TGTGCCAGTAGTGGATCGACGGGAAGGAATTCACCCCTCCACTTT,CASSGSTGRNSPLHF
NA,NA,TRBJ2-3,TRBV5-4,TGTGCCAGCAGCTTGGATAGCGGAGTCACAGATACGCAGTATTTT,CASSLDSGVTDTQYF
TRBD2,many,TRBJ2-7,TRBV4-1,TGCGCCAGCAGCCAAGCTAGCGGGGTTTCCTACGAGCAGTACTTC,CASSQASGVSYEQYF
TRBD1,NA,TRBJ1-4,TRBV7-6,TGTGCCAGCAGCTTAGGGTTCGCAGGGGGCCAAGAAAAACTGTTTTTT,CASSLGFAGGQEKLFF
TRBD2,NA,TRBJ2-5,TRBV7-9,TGTGCCAGCAGCACGACCGGGACTAGCGGGGGGTGGGCCCAGTACTTC,CASSTTGTSGGWAQYF
NA,NA,TRBJ2-5,TRBV5-1,TGCGCCAGCAGCTTGACTTCTGGGACCCAGTACTTC,CASSLTSGTQYF
NA,NA,TRBJ1-1,TRBV14,TGTGCCAGCACCCAGGGAGGCGGGGGGCGTGCGAACACTGAAGCTTTCTTT,CASTQGGGGRANTEAFF
TRBD2,NA,TRBJ2-7,TRBV2,TGTGCCAGCACACTAGCGGTAACCCTCTACGAGCAGTACTTC,CASTLAVTLYEQYF
NA,NA,TRBJ1-3,TRBV5-4,TGTGCCAGCAGCTTGGGGCTGAACTCTGGAAACACCATATATTTT,CASSLGLNSGNTIYF
NA,NA,TRBJ2-3,TRBV2,TGTGCCAGCAGTGGAAGGCCAGGGACTAGCACAGATACGCAGTATTTT,CASSGRPGTSTDTQYF
NA,NA,TRBJ1-3,TRBV5-1,TGCGCCAGCAGCCCAGAAGCAATAGGGAGTGGAAACACCATATATTTT,CASSPEAIGSGNTIYF
TRBD1,NA,TRBJ1-1,TRBV19,TGTGCCAGTACCGGGACAGGGGGCAGGAGCACTGAAGCTTTCTTT,CASTGTGGRSTEAFF
NA,few,TRBJ2-2,TRBV10-1,TGCGCCAGCAGCGTCACAGGGATCGGGGAGCTGTTTTTT,CASSVTGIGELFF
NA,NA,TRBJ1-2,TRBV6-1,TGTGCCAGCAGTGAACCAGGACAGCCGACTAACTATGGCTACACCTTC,CASSEPGQPTNYGYTF
NA,NA,TRBJ2-4,TRBV30,TGTGCCTGGAGTGTTGGGGGGAGTAACATTCAGTACTTC,CAWSVGGSNIQYF
NA,NA,TRBJ1-1,TRBV7-3,TGTGCCAGCAGCGCAGGGACAAACACTGAAGCTTTCTTT,CASSAGTNTEAFF
NA,NA,TRBJ2-3,TRBV6-5,TGTGCCAGCAGTTACGGGTTCGGGAGAGCCACAGATACGCAGTATTTT,CASSYGFGRATDTQYF
NA,NA,TRBJ2-5,TRBV9,TGTGCCAGCAGCGCCCTCGGGGGCGGGGGAGGAGAGACCCAGTACTTC,CASSALGGGGGETQYF
NA,NA,TRBJ1-5,TRBV28,TGTGCCAGCAGTCTACGGTCCGGGAGCAATCAGCCCCAGCATTTT,CASSLRSGSNQPQHF
NA,NA,TRBJ1-5,TRBV3-1/TRBV3-2,TGTGCCAGCAGCCGCAGGGTGGGGAATCAGCCCCAGCATTTT,CASSRRVGNQPQHF
NA,NA,TRBJ1-5,TRBV19,TGTGCCAGTAGTGCCAGCGGCAATCAGCCCCAGCATTTT,CASSASGNQPQHF
NA,NA,TRBJ1-1,TRBV7-9,TGTGCCAGCAGCTGGGGGGGAGCGAGGAGGACTGAAGCTTTCTTT,CASSWGGARRTEAFF
NA,NA,TRBJ2-7,TRBV9,TGTGCCAGCAGCGTAGGCTCCGTACTTGCCTACGAGCAGTACTTC,CASSVGSVLAYEQYF
NA,NA,TRBJ1-4,TRBV5-1,TGCGCCAGCAGCTGGGGGGACGAAAAACTGTTTTTT,CASSWGDEKLFF
NA,NA,TRBJ2-5,TRBV7-9,TGTGCCAGCAGCTTAGTTTTAGCAGGGGAAGAGACCCAGTACTTC,CASSLVLAGEETQYF
NA,NA,TRBJ1-6,TRBV18,TGTGCCAGCTCCGTCGGACAGCTCGGGAATTCACCCCTCCACTTT,CASSVGQLGNSPLHF
TRBD2,once,TRBJ2-1,TRBV18,TGTGCCAGCTCCCGCGGGGGACCTCCTTACAATGAGCAGTTCTTC,CASSRGGPPYNEQFF
NA,NA,TRBJ2-3,TRBV7-3,TGTGCCAGCAGCTTGCAGGCAAGCACAGATACGCAGTATTTT,CASSLQASTDTQYF
TRBD2,NA,TRBJ2-2,TRBV6-5,TGTGCCAGCGGGTTAGCGGGACTTCCCACCGGGGAGCTGTTTTTT,CASGLAGLPTGELFF
NA,NA,TRBJ1-2,TRBV6-6,TGTGCCAGCAGTTACGAGGGATGGGGATCTAACTATGGCTACACCTTC,CASSYEGWGSNYGYTF
TRBD2,NA,TRBJ2-3,TRBV6-2/TRBV6-3,TGTGCCAGCAGTTACCACCACCGGGACTACACAGATACGCAGTATTTT,CASSYHHRDYTDTQYF
TRBD2,NA,TRBJ2-3,TRBV10-2,TGCGCCAGCAGACCTAGCGGGGTGTCAGATACGCAGTATTTT,CASRPSGVSDTQYF
NA,NA,TRBJ2-1,TRBV12-5,TGTGCTAGTGGTTTGGCGTCCTACAATGAGCAGTTCTTC,CASGLASYNEQFF
NA,NA,TRBJ2-1,TRBV11-2,TGTGCCAGTTTTGAGGCCGGAGAGCAGTTCTTC,CASFEAGEQFF
TRBD2,NA,TRBJ2-7,TRBV20-1,TGCAGTGCTAGTGCTGGGACTAGCGGCTACGAGCAGTACTTC,CSASAGTSGYEQYF
TRBD2,NA,TRBJ2-3,TRBV29-1,TGCAGCGTTGGTCGCGGGAGGGCCCGCCCAGATACGCAGTATTTT,CSVGRGRARPDTQYF
TRBD1,NA,TRBJ1-2,TRBV27,TGTGCCAGCACCCCCTTCGGACAGGGACGGTGGGGCTACACCTTC,CASTPFGQGRWGYTF
TRBD1,NA,TRBJ1-2,TRBV28,TGTGCCAGCAGCCAAACAGGGGTCAACTATGGCTACACCTTC,CASSQTGVNYGYTF
TRBD2,NA,TRBJ2-5,TRBV6-5,TGTGCCAGCACTAGGGGAGGGGCGGGGGAGACCCAGTACTTC,CASTRGGAGETQYF
TRBD1,NA,TRBJ1-4,TRBV5-1,TGCGCCAGCACGGGGACAGGGGGAAATGAAAAACTGTTTTTT,CASTGTGGNEKLFF
NA,NA,TRBJ1-6,TRBV2,TGTGCCAGTTGGACAGCTACTAATTCACCCCTCCACTTT,CASWTATNSPLHF
TRBD2,NA,TRBJ2-7,TRBV30,TGTGCCTGGAGTGTACTCGGGAGGGCCAGCGAGCAGTACTTC,CAWSVLGRASEQYF
NA,once,TRBJ1-1,TRBV2,TGTGCCAGCACCCCGGGGGGGGGCACTGAAGCTTTCTTT,CASTPGGGTEAFF
NA,once,TRBJ1-3,TRBV7-9,TGTGCCAGCAGCCATTCGAGCTCTGGAAACACCATATATTTT,CASSHSSSGNTIYF
NA,NA,TRBJ2-1,TRBV6-5,TGTGCCAGCTATATATACAGGGTACAGTTCTTC,CASYIYRVQFF